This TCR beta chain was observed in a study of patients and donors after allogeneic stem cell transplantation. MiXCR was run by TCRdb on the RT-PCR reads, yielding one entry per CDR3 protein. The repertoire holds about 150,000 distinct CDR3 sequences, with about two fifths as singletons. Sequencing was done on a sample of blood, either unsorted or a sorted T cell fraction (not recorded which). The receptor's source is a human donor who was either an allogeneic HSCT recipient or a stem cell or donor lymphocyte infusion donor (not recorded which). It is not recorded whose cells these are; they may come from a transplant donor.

The CDR3 coding sequence is TGCAGCGTCGAGGGTCCCAATGGCTACACCTTC. Residues: CSVEGPNGYTF. V and J are TRBV29-1 and TRBJ1-2; D not certain. CDR1 is SQVTM, CDR2 ANQGSEA, per germline. V dropped 6 bases and J dropped 6 bases, with 11 bases sitting between them. The CDR3 extends over 11 amino acids.